This T cell receptor (beta chain) derives from a study of cytomegalovirus exposure and HLA in healthy donors. The overall study: From HLA-typed donors, an early data release held tens of millions of unique TCRs.

PCR used 60 Vbeta primers and 13 Jbeta primers. The data were produced by immunoSEQ multiplex PCR, yet TCRdb's version contains in-frame clones alone and is incomplete. The profile shows about 76,000 clones, about 69% of them singletons. The CDR3 totals 13 residues. Germline V lookup: CDR1 PRHDT, CDR2 FYEKMQ (reference sequence). The V gene lost 5 bases and the J gene lost 2 bases, with 9 bases spanning the gap. Remarks on this clone: Its target is not known.

Study-level points and caveats: A few chains linked to CMV were shown in vitro to be specific for CMV antigens.

The clonotype comes from a middle-aged woman in good health and CMV-seropositive. The J gene is TRBJ2-5, the V gene TRBV13; no firm D call. Sequencing used PBMCs. This CDR3 reads CASSGVQQETQYF. The CDR3 DNA sequence: TGTGCCAGCAGCGGAGTTCAGCAAGAGACCCAGTACTTC. The full variable domain, rest sourced from reference TRBV13 and TRBJ2-5, is AAGVIQSPRHLIKEKRETATLKCYPIPRHDTVYWYQQGPGQDPQFLISFYEKMQSDKGSIPDRFSAQQFSDYHSELNMSSLELGDSALYFCASSGVQQETQYFGPGTRLLVL.